This entry describes one TCR beta chain. The antigen remains undetermined. The data derive from a study of OX40 agonist ivuxolimab in advanced cancers. The wider study: Prior anti-PD-1, anti-PD-L1 or anti-CTLA-4 therapy did not bar entry, and about 40% had some. Partial responses were achieved by three patients, one with hepatocellular carcinoma and two with cutaneous melanoma. The study's findings and limits: It was not determined which antigens were specifically recognized by the peripheral T cells that had undergone clonal expansion. At doses 0.1 to 3.0 mg/kg, CD4+ and CD8+ clones expanded.

The CDR3 extends over 13 amino acids. Germline CDR1 reads SGHVS; CDR2 reads FNYEAQ. Trimming took 5 bases from V and 3 from J, leaving 11 bases between them. Sequencing was performed with immunoSEQ multiplex PCR; in TCRdb, only in-frame clones are kept and a portion is missing. The table shows just under 45,000 clones, with 80% occurring only once. This sequence was found in an adult with an advanced solid tumor such as melanoma, head and neck, liver or kidney cancer. The genes are TRBV7-6 and TRBJ2-7, with unresolved D. The sample consisted of CD4+ or CD8+ T cells sorted from blood, taken in a trial of the OX40 agonist ivuxolimab. The CDR3 loop reads CASSPTSGYEQYF. The CDR3 DNA reads TGTGCCAGCAGCCCCACTTCGGGCTACGAGCAGTACTTC.